This entry lists 24 T cell receptor beta chains sequenced from one sample in a study of T-cell memory formation after mild COVID-19. TCRdb processed the 5' RACE reads anew with MiXCR; each CDR3 protein has one entry. The profile shows about 560,000 distinct CDR3 sequences, less than 25% of them singletons. Input material: PBMCs or a T cell subset sorted from them (not recorded which). The receptor set was obtained from an adult woman who had mild COVID-19 (a few samples of this study predate the infection). Cell type and time point are not known.

The J gene is TRBJ1-1, the V gene TRBV6-2 or TRBV6-3, with D possibly matching TRBD1 (5 bases). CDR1 and CDR2 from the germline V gene are MNHEY and SVGEGT. V dropped 7 bases and J dropped 1 base, with 10 bases sitting between them. This CDR3 region has 13 residues. The CDR3: CASISQGNTEAFF. In DNA, the CDR3 is TGTGCCAGCATAAGCCAGGGGAACACTGAAGCTTTCTTT.

This clonotype was picked up a small number of times. A junction end diverges from the germline sequence, so it may reflect a read error. This chain connects TRBV15 to TRBJ1-2, with D maybe TRBD1 (5 bases). Germline assignment: CDR1 LNHNV and CDR2 YYDKDF (reference sequence). The length of the CDR3 is 13 residues. The CDR3 DNA is TGTGCCACCAGGAGAGGGTTTCAGGGCGGCTACACCTTC. Amino acids: CATRRGFQGGYTF.

In its sample, this clonotype was seen once. The CDR3 DNA reads TGTGCCAGCTCCATGGGATCGATGCGTGGCGGACAGTTCTTC. Protein sequence: CASSMGSMRGGQFF. The J gene is TRBJ2-1, the V gene TRBV7-2, with unresolved D. Trimming took off 8 bases at V and 13 bases at J, with 24 bases between the two ends. The length of the CDR3 is 14 residues. Germline V gene sequence: CDR1 SGHTA, CDR2 FQGNSA.

This chain connects TRBV6-2 or TRBV6-3 to TRBJ2-1; 7 positions match TRBD1. V was pared by 5 bases and J by 14 bases, with 6 bases of the junction left unmatched. The CDR3 is made up of 11 amino acids. Germline CDR1 and CDR2: MNHEY and SVGEGT. The CDR3, as DNA: TGTGCCAGCAGTCGCCCGGGACAGAAGTTCTTC. This sequence encodes CASSRPGQKFF.

This clonotype was observed a handful of times. The chain employs TRBV20-1 and TRBJ1-3; D unclear. From germline, CDR1 is DFQATT and CDR2 SNEGSKA (reference sequence). The CDR3 totals 16 residues. The V gene lost 0 bases and the J gene lost 0 bases, with 12 bases spanning the gap. The CDR3, as DNA: TGCAGTGCTAGAGATGGGAGACACCCCTCTGGAAACACCATATATTTT. Translated: CSARDGRHPSGNTIYF.

The V call is TRBV5-5, the J call TRBJ1-2; D possibly corresponds to TRBD1 (5 bases). The V end was cut by 7 bases, the J end by 0 bases, with 13 bases between. From germline, CDR1 is SGHKS and CDR2 YYEKEE (reference sequence). The CDR3 consists of 14 residues. DNA of the CDR3: TGTGCCAGCCTAGAGGGACCGGCTAACTATGGCTACACCTTC. It is translated as CASLEGPANYGYTF.

This clonotype was seen more than once but under ten times. The chain is built from TRBV20-1 and TRBJ1-2; D may be TRBD1 (5 bases). The CDR3 loop spans 17 amino acids. Germline lookup yields CDR1 DFQATT and CDR2 SNEGSKA (reference sequence). V shed 0 bases and J shed 1 base, with 18 bases lying between them. This CDR3 reads CSARDYSWSTVNYGYTF. The CDR3 coding sequence is TGCAGTGCTAGAGATTATTCCTGGTCGACAGTTAACTATGGCTACACCTTC.

J is TRBJ2-7 and V is TRBV20-1, with 13 bases lining up with TRBD2. V was clipped by 6 bases and J by 0 bases; unmatched bases: 8. This CDR3 has 16 amino acids. Germline loops: CDR1 DFQATT, CDR2 SNEGSKA (reference sequence). CDR3 sequence: CSAQGLAGRTSYEQYF. In nucleotides, the CDR3 is TGCAGTGCCCAGGGACTAGCGGGAAGGACCTCCTACGAGCAGTACTTC.

This clonotype was observed at least ten times. The rearrangement uses TRBV29-1 and TRBJ1-2; a possible D gene is TRBD1 (5 bases). There are 13 residues in the CDR3. CDR1 and CDR2 (germline): SQVTM, ANQGSEA. Trimming stripped 0 bases from V and 8 bases from J, with 13 bases between. Here the CDR3 DNA reads TGCAGCGTTGAAGATCTTCACCAGGGAGGCTACACCTTC. It encodes CSVEDLHQGGYTF. The variable domain in full, with the rest retrieved from reference TRBV29-1 and TRBJ1-2, is SAVISQKPSRDICQRGTSLTIQCQVDSQVTMMFWYRQQPGQSLTLIATANQGSEATYESGFVIDKFPISRPNLTFSTLTVSNMSPEDSSIYLCSVEDLHQGGYTFGSGTRLTVV.

This clonotype has just a few counts. This chain uses TRBV7-9 with TRBJ1-1, with D perhaps matching TRBD1 (5 bases). Trimming took 2 bases from V and 3 from J, leaving 16 bases between them. Germline V gene sequence: CDR1 SEHNR, CDR2 FQNEAQ (reference sequence). This CDR3 has 16 residues. DNA of the CDR3: TGTGCCAGCAGCTTACTACCCCCGGCGGGGGACACTGAAGCTTTCTTT. It codes for CASSLLPPAGDTEAFF.

The chain is built from TRBV12-3 or TRBV12-4 and TRBJ2-2; perhaps TRBD1 as D (6 bases). The V end lost 6 bases, the J end lost 7 bases, and 33 bases lay between the germline ends. This CDR3 region has 20 residues. The CDR3 coding sequence is TGTGCCAGCAGCCCCTTTGGGACCGGGACACCGAAAATTTATGTCGGGGAGCTGTTTTTT. This codes for CASSPFGTGTPKIYVGELFF.

The gene calls are TRBV23-1 and TRBJ2-7; no clear D. TRBV23-1 is known as an ORF, though its function is uncertain. Trimming took 3 bases from V and 7 from J, leaving 10 bases between them. The length of the CDR3 is 12 residues. Written as DNA, the CDR3 is TGCGCCAGCAGTCACTCACGTTGGGAGCAGTACTTC. Encoded protein: CASSHSRWEQYF.

This sequence joins TRBV7-2 and TRBJ2-7, with TRBD2 identical over 10 bases. This CDR3 comprises 16 residues. J lost 6 bases, V lost 3 bases, and 11 bases had no gene match. In germline, CDR1 is SGHTA, CDR2 FQGNSA. CDR3 nucleotides: TGTGCCAGCAGCTTGGGCAAGCGGGGGGGCCAAGGCGAGCAGTACTTC. This sequence encodes CASSLGKRGGQGEQYF.

The table lists this clonotype with a few counts. The chain combines TRBV7-9 with TRBJ2-7; 9 nucleotides align to TRBD1. V lost 4 bases to trimming and J lost 2 bases; unmatched junction nucleotides: 9. CDR1 is SEHNR, CDR2 FQNEAQ, per germline (reference sequence). The CDR3 length is 16 residues. CDR3 DNA sequence: TGTGCCAGCAGCTCGCGACAGGGGGTTAAGGCCTACGAGCAGTACTTC. Its translation is CASSSRQGVKAYEQYF.

The chain couples TRBV9 to TRBJ2-1; 7 bases are shared with TRBD2. With V trimmed by 4 bases and J by 2 bases, 12 bases remained unmatched. There are 17 residues in the CDR3. Germline CDR1 and CDR2: SGDLS and YYNGEE. The CDR3 DNA reads as TGTGCCAGCAGCCTCCACCCTGGACTAGACGCCTACAATGAGCAGTTCTTC. It specifies CASSLHPGLDAYNEQFF.

Only a few counts were recorded for this clonotype. The chain uses TRBV5-1 and TRBJ1-2, with 8 bases lining up with TRBD1. This CDR3 contains 14 residues. The germline V gene encodes CDR1 SGHRS and CDR2 YFSETQ. V lost 2 bases, J lost 6 bases, and 6 bases stayed unmatched. The CDR3 is CASSLGTGWDGYTF. The CDR3 nucleotides are TGCGCCAGCAGCTTAGGGACAGGATGGGATGGCTACACCTTC.

The chain combines TRBV20-1 with TRBJ2-7; TRBD1 agrees at 10 bases. Germline V gives CDR1 DFQATT, CDR2 SNEGSKA (reference sequence). There are 15 residues in the CDR3. V was pared by 4 bases and J by 7 bases, with 13 bases of the junction left unmatched. This CDR3 reads CSATSPGQGSREQYF. DNA of the CDR3: TGCAGTGCTACCTCCCCGGGACAGGGGTCAAGGGAGCAGTACTTC.

This clonotype turned up a few times. The genes are TRBV20-1 and TRBJ2-2, with D possibly matching TRBD1 (6 bases). Deletions cut 2 bases from V and 1 base from J, with 11 bases between. The V gene's germline CDR1 is DFQATT and CDR2 SNEGSKA (reference sequence). The length of the CDR3 is 15 residues. In DNA, the CDR3 is TGCAGTGCTAGACCCGGGACACTGAACACCGGGGAGCTGTTTTTT. Residues: CSARPGTLNTGELFF.

This sequence joins TRBV13 and TRBJ1-4; tentative D call: TRBD1 (6 bases). Between the trimmed V and J ends, which lost 2 bases and 7 bases, there was a span of 14 bases. The CDR3 consists of 15 residues. Germline assignment: CDR1 PRHDT and CDR2 FYEKMQ (reference sequence). The CDR3 region has the DNA TGTGCCAGCAGCTTAAGGGGGGCATCCGGTGAAAAACTGTTTTTT. The encoded protein is CASSLRGASGEKLFF.

The chain is built from TRBV20-1 and TRBJ2-7, with a possible D match to TRBD2 (5 bases). Germline lookup yields CDR1 DFQATT and CDR2 SNEGSKA (reference sequence). The CDR3 loop spans 16 amino acids. Between the trimmed V and J ends, which lost 0 bases and 2 bases, there was a span of 17 bases. The CDR3 region is CSARDLASPRPYEQYF. The CDR3 region has the DNA TGCAGTGCTAGAGATCTGGCTAGCCCCCGCCCCTACGAGCAGTACTTC.

V usage is TRBV3-1 and J usage is TRBJ2-5; possibly TRBD2 for D (6 bases). Germline assignment: CDR1 LGHDT and CDR2 YNNKEL (reference sequence). The CDR3 extends over 15 amino acids. Trimming pared 0 bases from V and 7 bases from J, leaving 15 bases between. The CDR3 is CASSQDSAGGGTQYF. The DNA for the CDR3 is TGTGCCAGCAGCCAAGATTCGGCCGGGGGAGGGACCCAGTACTTC.

This clonotype was detected only a few times. The chain employs TRBV12-3 or TRBV12-4 and TRBJ2-2; 7 bases fit TRBD1. V trimming: 6 bases; J trimming: 5 bases; junction bases outside the gene matches: 3. The CDR3 is 13 residues long. The CDR3: CASRHRGTGELFF. The CDR3 coding sequence is TGTGCCAGCAGACACAGGGGAACCGGGGAGCTGTTTTTT.

This clonotype was counted once. The V call is TRBV10-3, the J call TRBJ2-5, with 7 positions matching TRBD2. Germline V CDR1 and CDR2: ENHRY, SYGVKD. V trimming: 6 bases; J trimming: 2 bases; junction bases outside the gene matches: 3. This CDR3 is built from 13 residues. DNA of the CDR3: TGTGCCATCAGGCGGGAGCTGCAAGAGACCCAGTACTTC. Translated: CAIRRELQETQYF.

This clonotype was counted between two and nine times. V is TRBV20-1 and J is TRBJ1-1, with 8 bases matching TRBD1. CDR1 and CDR2 (germline): DFQATT, SNEGSKA (reference sequence). There are 13 residues in the CDR3. Trimming cost V 3 bases and J 7 bases; bases outside gene matches: 7. The CDR3 DNA reads TGCAGTGCTAGGACAGGGGCTGAGAGTGAAGCTTTCTTT. Its protein is CSARTGAESEAFF.